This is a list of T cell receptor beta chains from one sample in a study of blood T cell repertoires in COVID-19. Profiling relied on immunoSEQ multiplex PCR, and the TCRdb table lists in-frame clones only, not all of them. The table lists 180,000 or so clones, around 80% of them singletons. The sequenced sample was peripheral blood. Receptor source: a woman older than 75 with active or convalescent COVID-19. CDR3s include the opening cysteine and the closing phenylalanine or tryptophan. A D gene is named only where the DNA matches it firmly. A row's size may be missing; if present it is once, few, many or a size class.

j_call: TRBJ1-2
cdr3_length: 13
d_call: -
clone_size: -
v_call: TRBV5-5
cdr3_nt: TGTGCCAGCAGCTTCTCTAGCAACTATGGCTACACCTTC
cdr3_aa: CASSFSSNYGYTF

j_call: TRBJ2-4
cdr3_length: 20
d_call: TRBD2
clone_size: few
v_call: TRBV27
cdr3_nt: TGTGCCAGCAGATCCATTTCAGGGACTAGCGGGTCACAAGCCAAAAACATTCAGTACTTC
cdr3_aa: CASRSISGTSGSQAKNIQYF

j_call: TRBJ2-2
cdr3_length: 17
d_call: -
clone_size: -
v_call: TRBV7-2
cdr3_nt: TGTGCCAGCAGCTTAGGGTCATGGACAGCGAACACCGGGGAGCTGTTTTTT
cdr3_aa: CASSLGSWTANTGELFF

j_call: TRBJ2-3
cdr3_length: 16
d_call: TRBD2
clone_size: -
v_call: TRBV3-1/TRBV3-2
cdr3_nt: TGTGCCAGCAGCCAAATTAGCGGGGGGGCCGGTAATACGCAGTATTTT
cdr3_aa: CASSQISGGAGNTQYF

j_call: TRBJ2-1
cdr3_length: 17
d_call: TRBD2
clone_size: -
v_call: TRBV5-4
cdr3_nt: TGTGCCAGCAGCCTAAAGCTGACTAGCGGGGATATCTATGAGCAGTTCTTC
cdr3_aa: CASSLKLTSGDIYEQFF

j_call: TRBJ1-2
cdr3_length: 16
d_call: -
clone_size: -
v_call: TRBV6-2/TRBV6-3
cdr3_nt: TGTGCCAGCAGTTACTCGATTTTGGCAAAAAAAGATGGCTACACCTTC
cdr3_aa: CASSYSILAKKDGYTF

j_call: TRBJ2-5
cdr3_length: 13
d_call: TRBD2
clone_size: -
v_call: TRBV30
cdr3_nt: TGTGCCTGGAGTGTACGGGAGCGGGAGTCCCAGTACTTC
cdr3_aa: CAWSVRERESQYF

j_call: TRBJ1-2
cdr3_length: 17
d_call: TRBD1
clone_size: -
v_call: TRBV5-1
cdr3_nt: TGCGCCAGCAGCCCGACAGGGGCCTCTATTTTTTTCTATGGCTACACCTTC
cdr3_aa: CASSPTGASIFFYGYTF

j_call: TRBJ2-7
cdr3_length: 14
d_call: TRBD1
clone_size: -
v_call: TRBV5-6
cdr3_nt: TGTGCCAGCAGCACAGGGGGGCCCTCCTACGAGCAGTACTTC
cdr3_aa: CASSTGGPSYEQYF

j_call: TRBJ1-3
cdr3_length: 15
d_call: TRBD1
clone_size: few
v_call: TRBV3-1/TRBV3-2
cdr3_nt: TGTGCCAGCAGTTATGGACAGGCGGCGGGAAACACCATATATTTT
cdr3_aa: CASSYGQAAGNTIYF

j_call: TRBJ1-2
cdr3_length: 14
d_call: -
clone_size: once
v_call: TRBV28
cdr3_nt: TGTGCCAGCAGTTTGGCAGGGTCAAACTATGGCTACACCTTC
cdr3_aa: CASSLAGSNYGYTF

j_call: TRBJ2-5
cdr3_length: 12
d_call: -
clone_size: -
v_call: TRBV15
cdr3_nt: TGTGCCACCAGCAGGGGCATGGAGACCCAGTACTTC
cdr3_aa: CATSRGMETQYF

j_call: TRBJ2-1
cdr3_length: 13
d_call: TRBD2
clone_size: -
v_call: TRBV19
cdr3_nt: TGTGCCAGGCTAGCGGGGGGGGTCTATGAGCAGTTCTTC
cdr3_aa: CARLAGGVYEQFF

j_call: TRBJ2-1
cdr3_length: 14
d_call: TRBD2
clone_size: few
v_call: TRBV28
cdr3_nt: TGTGCCAGCAGTTTCTATCGGGGGGGCAATGAGCAGTTCTTC
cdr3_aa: CASSFYRGGNEQFF

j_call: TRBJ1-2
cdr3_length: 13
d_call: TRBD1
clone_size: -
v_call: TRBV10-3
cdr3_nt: TGTGCCATACTAAGGACAGGGGACTATGGCTACACCTTC
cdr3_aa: CAILRTGDYGYTF

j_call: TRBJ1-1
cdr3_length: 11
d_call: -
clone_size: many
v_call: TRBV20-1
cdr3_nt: TGCAGTGCTAGGGAGGGCACTGAAGCTTTCTTT
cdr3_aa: CSAREGTEAFF

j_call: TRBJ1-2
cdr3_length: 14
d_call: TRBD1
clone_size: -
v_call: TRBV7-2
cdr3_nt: TGTGCCAGCAGCCGGGACAGCCTTAACTATGGCTACACCTTC
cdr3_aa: CASSRDSLNYGYTF

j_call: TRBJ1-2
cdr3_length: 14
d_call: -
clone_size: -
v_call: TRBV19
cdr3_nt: TGTGCCAGTAGTACCGAACAGGGTTGGTATGGCTACACCTTC
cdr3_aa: CASSTEQGWYGYTF

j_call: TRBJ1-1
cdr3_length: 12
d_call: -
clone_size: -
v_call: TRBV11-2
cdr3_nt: TGTGCCAGCAGCTGGCCGGGTCTGGAAGCTTTCTTT
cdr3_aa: CASSWPGLEAFF

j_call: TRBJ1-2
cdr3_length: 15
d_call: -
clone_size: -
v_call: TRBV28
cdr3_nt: TGTGCCAGCAGGGGACACGGGTTTAGGTTGGGTGGCTACACCTTC
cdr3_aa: CASRGHGFRLGGYTF

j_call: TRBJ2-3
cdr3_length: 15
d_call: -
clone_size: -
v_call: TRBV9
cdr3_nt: TGTGCCAGCAGCGTAGAGGGAGTTGGGACAGATACGCAGTATTTT
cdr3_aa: CASSVEGVGTDTQYF

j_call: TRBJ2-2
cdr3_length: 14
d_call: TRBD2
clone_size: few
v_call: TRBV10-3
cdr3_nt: TGTGCCACCAGAGCGGGGGGGCTCACCGGGGAGCTGTTTTTT
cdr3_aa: CATRAGGLTGELFF

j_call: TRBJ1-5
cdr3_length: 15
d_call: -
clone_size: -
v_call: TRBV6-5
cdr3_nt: TGTGCCAGCAGTTACTCGGACAGCATAAATCAGCCCCAGCATTTT
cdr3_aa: CASSYSDSINQPQHF

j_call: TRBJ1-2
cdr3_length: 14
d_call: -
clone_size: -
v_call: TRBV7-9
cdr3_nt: TGTGCCAGCAGCTTAGACAGAACTAACTATGGCTACACCTTC
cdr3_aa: CASSLDRTNYGYTF

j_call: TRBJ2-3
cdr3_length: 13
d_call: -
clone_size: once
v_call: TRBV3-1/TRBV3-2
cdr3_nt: TGTGCCAGCAGCGGGAGGACCCGGGGTACGCAGTATTTT
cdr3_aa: CASSGRTRGTQYF

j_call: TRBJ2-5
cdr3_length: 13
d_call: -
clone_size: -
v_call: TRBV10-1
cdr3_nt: TGCGCCAGCAGTCGGGACTCCCAAGAGACCCAGTACTTC
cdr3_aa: CASSRDSQETQYF

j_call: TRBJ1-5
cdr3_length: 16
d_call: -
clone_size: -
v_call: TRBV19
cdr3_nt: TGTGCCAGTAGTATTGGTGGAGGGAGCAGCAATCAGCCCCAGCATTTT
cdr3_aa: CASSIGGGSSNQPQHF

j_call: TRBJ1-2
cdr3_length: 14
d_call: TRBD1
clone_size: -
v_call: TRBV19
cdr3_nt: TGTGCCAGTAGTATCGGGACAGGGGGCTCTGGCTACACCTTC
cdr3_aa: CASSIGTGGSGYTF

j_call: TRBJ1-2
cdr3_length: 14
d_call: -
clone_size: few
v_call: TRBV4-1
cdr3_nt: TGCGCCAGCAGCCAAGACCCCCGGAACTATGGCTACACCTTC
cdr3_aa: CASSQDPRNYGYTF

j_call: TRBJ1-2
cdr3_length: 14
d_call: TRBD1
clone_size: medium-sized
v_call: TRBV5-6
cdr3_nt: TGTGCCAGCAGCCTTCTGGACAGGGCTTACGGCTACACCTTC
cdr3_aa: CASSLLDRAYGYTF

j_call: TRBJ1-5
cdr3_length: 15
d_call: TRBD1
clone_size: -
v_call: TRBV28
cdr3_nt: TGTGCCAGCACCACCGAGAGGGGGCTCCGTCAGCCCCAGCATTTT
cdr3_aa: CASTTERGLRQPQHF

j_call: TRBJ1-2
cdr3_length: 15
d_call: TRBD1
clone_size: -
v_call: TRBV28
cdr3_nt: TGTGCCAGCAGTTTTCCTCAGGGGGCCGGCTATGGCTACACCTTC
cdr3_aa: CASSFPQGAGYGYTF

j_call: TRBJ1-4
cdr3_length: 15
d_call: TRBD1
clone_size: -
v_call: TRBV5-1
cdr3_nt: TGCGCCAGCAGCTCGGGACAGACAACTAATGAAAAACTGTTTTTT
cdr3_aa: CASSSGQTTNEKLFF

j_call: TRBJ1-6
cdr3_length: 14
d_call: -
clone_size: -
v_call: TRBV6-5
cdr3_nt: TGTGCCAGCAGTTCACAGGGTGGGAATTCACCCCTCCACTTT
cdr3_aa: CASSSQGGNSPLHF

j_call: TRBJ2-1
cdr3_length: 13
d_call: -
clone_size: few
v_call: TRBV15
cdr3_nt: TGTGCCACCAGCAGAGGCCAGACAATGAGGCAGTTCTTC
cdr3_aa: CATSRGQTMRQFF

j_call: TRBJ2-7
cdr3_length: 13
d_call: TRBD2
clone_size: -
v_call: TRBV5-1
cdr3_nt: TGCGCCAGCAGTCGAGCGGGGGGTTACGAGCAGTACTTC
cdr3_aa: CASSRAGGYEQYF

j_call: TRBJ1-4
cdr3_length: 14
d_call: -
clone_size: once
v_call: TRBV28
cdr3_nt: TGTGCCAGCAGCCCCCAGGGTTGGAATGAAAAACTGTTTTTT
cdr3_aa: CASSPQGWNEKLFF

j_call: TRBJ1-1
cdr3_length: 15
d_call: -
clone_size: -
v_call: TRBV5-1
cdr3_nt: TGCGCCAGCAGCTTGGCGGCAGGTCCGTACACTGAAGCTTTCTTT
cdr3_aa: CASSLAAGPYTEAFF

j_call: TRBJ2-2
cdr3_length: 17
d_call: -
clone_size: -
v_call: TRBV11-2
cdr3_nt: TGTGCCAGCAGCTTAGGCTACGGGTTATCGAACACCGGGGAGCTGTTTTTT
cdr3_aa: CASSLGYGLSNTGELFF

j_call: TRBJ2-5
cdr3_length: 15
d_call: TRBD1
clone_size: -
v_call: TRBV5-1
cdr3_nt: TGCGCCAGCAGCTTGGGCGACAGGGGACAAGAGACCCAGTACTTC
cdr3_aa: CASSLGDRGQETQYF

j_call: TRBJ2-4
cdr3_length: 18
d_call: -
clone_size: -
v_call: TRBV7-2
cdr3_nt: TGTGCCAGCAGCCCTCGGGGGTTGGGGACGGAGGCCAAAAACATTCAGTACTTC
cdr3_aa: CASSPRGLGTEAKNIQYF

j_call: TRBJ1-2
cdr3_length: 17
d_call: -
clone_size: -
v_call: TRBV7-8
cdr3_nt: TGTGCCAGCAGCTCCACAAGTAGCCCCATGGTTTCAGATGGCTACACCTTC
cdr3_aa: CASSSTSSPMVSDGYTF

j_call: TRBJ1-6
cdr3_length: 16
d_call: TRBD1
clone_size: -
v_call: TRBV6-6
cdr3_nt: TGTGCCAGCAGCCGCATGACCGGGACAGCTTATTCACCCCTCCACTTT
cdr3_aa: CASSRMTGTAYSPLHF

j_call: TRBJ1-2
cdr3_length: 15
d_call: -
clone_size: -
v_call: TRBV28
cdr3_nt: TGTGCCAGCAGTTTATTGCGCAGGGCAATAAATGGCTACACCTTC
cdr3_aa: CASSLLRRAINGYTF

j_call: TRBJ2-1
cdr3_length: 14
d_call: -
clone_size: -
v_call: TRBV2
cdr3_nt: TGTGCCAGCAGTGAAGAGAGGACTACCAATGAGCAGTTCTTC
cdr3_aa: CASSEERTTNEQFF

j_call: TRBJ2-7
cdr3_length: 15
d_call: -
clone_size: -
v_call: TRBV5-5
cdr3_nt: TGTGCCAGCAGCACCTCCTGGCAGGTGTCCTACGAGCAGTACTTC
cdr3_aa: CASSTSWQVSYEQYF

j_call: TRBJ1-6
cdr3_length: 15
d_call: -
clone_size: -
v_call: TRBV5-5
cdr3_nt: TGTGCCAGCAGCTTGGACGGGCAGGGCTACTCACCCCTCCACTTT
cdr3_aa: CASSLDGQGYSPLHF

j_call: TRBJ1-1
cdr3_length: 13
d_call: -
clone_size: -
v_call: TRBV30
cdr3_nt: TGTGCCTGGAGTGGTTGGTCGGGCACTGAAGCTTTCTTT
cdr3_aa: CAWSGWSGTEAFF

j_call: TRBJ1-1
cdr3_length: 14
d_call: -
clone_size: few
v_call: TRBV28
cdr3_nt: TGTGCCAGCAGTTTAATGGACACCTACACTGAAGCTTTCTTT
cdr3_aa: CASSLMDTYTEAFF

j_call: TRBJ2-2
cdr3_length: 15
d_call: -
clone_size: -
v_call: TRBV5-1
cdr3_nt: TGCGCCAGCAGCTTGTCGGAGACTTTAACCGGGGAGCTGTTTTTT
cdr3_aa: CASSLSETLTGELFF

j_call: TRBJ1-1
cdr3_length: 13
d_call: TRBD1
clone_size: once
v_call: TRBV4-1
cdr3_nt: TGCGCCTCCAAACAGGGGATGAACACTGAAGCTTTCTTT
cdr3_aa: CASKQGMNTEAFF

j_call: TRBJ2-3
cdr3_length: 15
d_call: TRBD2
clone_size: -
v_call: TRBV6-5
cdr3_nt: TGTGCCAGCCGAGGGACTAGCGATTTCACAGATACGCAGTATTTT
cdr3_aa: CASRGTSDFTDTQYF

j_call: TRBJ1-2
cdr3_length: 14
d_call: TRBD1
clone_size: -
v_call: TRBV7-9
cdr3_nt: TGTGCCAGCAGCTTCAGGGGGCCAGACTATGGCTACACCTTC
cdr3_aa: CASSFRGPDYGYTF

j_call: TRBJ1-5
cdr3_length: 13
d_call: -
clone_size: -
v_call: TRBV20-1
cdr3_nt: TGCAGTGCTAGTATGGGAGGTAGACAGCCCCAGCATTTT
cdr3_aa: CSASMGGRQPQHF

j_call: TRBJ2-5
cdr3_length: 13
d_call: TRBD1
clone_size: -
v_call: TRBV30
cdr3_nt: TGTGCCTGGAGGAACAAACAGGGGGAGACCCAGTACTTC
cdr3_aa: CAWRNKQGETQYF

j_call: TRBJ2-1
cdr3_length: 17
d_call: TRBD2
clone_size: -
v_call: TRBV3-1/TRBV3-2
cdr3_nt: TGTGCCAGCAGCCAACGGAGCGGGGGGTACCCCTACAATGAGCAGTTCTTC
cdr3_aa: CASSQRSGGYPYNEQFF

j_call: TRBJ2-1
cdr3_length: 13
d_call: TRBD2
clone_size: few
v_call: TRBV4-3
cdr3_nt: TGCGCCAGCAGCCAAGAAAGCGGGGGCCCCAAGTTCTTC
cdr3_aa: CASSQESGGPKFF

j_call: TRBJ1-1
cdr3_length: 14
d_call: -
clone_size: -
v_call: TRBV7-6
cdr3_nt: TGTGCCAGCAGCCCCGGAGGGGGGGGCACTGAAGCTTTCTTT
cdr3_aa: CASSPGGGGTEAFF

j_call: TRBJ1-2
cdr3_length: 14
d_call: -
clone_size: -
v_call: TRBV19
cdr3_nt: TGTGCCAGTAGTATAGCGGGGAGCAACTATGGCTACACCTTC
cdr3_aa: CASSIAGSNYGYTF

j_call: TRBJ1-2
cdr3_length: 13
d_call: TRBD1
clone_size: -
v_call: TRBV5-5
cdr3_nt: TGTGCCAGCAGCAGTCCCGGGACAGGGAGCTACACCTTC
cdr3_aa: CASSSPGTGSYTF